Listed below are T cell receptor beta chains from one sample, sequenced in a study of blood T cell repertoires in COVID-19. Data came from immunoSEQ multiplex PCR; TCRdb stores just in-frame clones and leaves some out. This table has 250,000 or so clones, roughly 90% appearing once. Sequenced sample: peripheral blood. The receptors here all came from a woman aged 30 to 39 with active or convalescent COVID-19. Each CDR3 is given with its conserved first and last residue. The D gene is left open where the match is weak. Clone sizes are given selectively: once, few, many, or a class where the clone is expanded.

cdr3_aa: CASSLRGTYEQYF
cdr3_nt: TGTGCCAGCAGCTTACGCGGGACCTACGAGCAGTACTTC
clone_size: few
d_call: NA
j_call: TRBJ2-7
v_call: TRBV7-8

cdr3_aa: CASSPAIQNQPQHF
cdr3_nt: TGTGCCAGCTCACCCGCGATCCAAAATCAGCCCCAGCATTTT
clone_size: NA
d_call: NA
j_call: TRBJ1-5
v_call: TRBV18

cdr3_aa: CASRLTGGRTEAFF
cdr3_nt: TGCGCCAGCCGACTGACAGGGGGGAGGACTGAAGCTTTCTTT
clone_size: NA
d_call: TRBD1
j_call: TRBJ1-1
v_call: TRBV5-1

cdr3_aa: CASSPSGLAGSGRGQYF
cdr3_nt: TGTGCCAGCAGTCCAAGCGGCCTAGCGGGTTCTGGAAGGGGGCAGTATTTT
clone_size: NA
d_call: TRBD2
j_call: TRBJ2-3
v_call: TRBV28

cdr3_aa: CASSARQGVNGYTF
cdr3_nt: TGTGCCAGCAGCGCGAGACAGGGGGTGAATGGCTACACCTTC
clone_size: NA
d_call: TRBD1
j_call: TRBJ1-2
v_call: TRBV7-9

cdr3_aa: CASSLFWRGGREQYF
cdr3_nt: TGTGCCAGCAGTTTATTCTGGCGGGGGGGCAGAGAGCAGTACTTC
clone_size: NA
d_call: TRBD2
j_call: TRBJ2-7
v_call: TRBV27

cdr3_aa: CASSLGLAGAYNEQFF
cdr3_nt: TGTGCCAGCAGCCTCGGACTAGCGGGGGCATACAATGAGCAGTTCTTC
clone_size: NA
d_call: TRBD2
j_call: TRBJ2-1
v_call: TRBV11-2

cdr3_aa: CASSPGQRNEKLFF
cdr3_nt: TGTGCCAGCAGTCCGGGACAGAGGAATGAAAAACTGTTTTTT
clone_size: few
d_call: TRBD1
j_call: TRBJ1-4
v_call: TRBV6-2/TRBV6-3

cdr3_aa: CATSRDIQGNQPQHF
cdr3_nt: TGTGCCACCAGCAGAGATATCCAGGGGAATCAGCCCCAGCATTTT
clone_size: NA
d_call: NA
j_call: TRBJ1-5
v_call: TRBV15

cdr3_aa: CASAPRAGRGAPQETQYF
cdr3_nt: TGTGCCAGCGCTCCGCGGGCGGGGAGGGGGGCCCCCCAAGAGACCCAGTACTTC
clone_size: NA
d_call: NA
j_call: TRBJ2-5
v_call: TRBV25-1

cdr3_aa: CASSMTGTAHYGYTF
cdr3_nt: TGTGCCAGCAGCATGACCGGGACAGCCCACTATGGCTACACCTTC
clone_size: NA
d_call: TRBD1
j_call: TRBJ1-2
v_call: TRBV7-3

cdr3_aa: CATKIDTGSGYTF
cdr3_nt: TGTGCCACCAAAATAGATACAGGGTCTGGCTACACCTTC
clone_size: NA
d_call: NA
j_call: TRBJ1-2
v_call: TRBV12-3/TRBV12-4

cdr3_aa: CASSPGGGREDYGYTF
cdr3_nt: TGTGCCAGCAGCCCCGGCGGAGGGCGCGAAGACTATGGCTACACCTTC
clone_size: NA
d_call: NA
j_call: TRBJ1-2
v_call: TRBV11-1

cdr3_aa: CARTTKSGQHDQPQHF
cdr3_nt: TGTGCCAGAACTACCAAATCAGGACAGCATGATCAGCCCCAGCATTTT
clone_size: once
d_call: NA
j_call: TRBJ1-5
v_call: TRBV7-5

cdr3_aa: CASSQWQGAEGYTF
cdr3_nt: TGTGCCAGCAGCCAGTGGCAGGGGGCGGAGGGCTACACCTTC
clone_size: NA
d_call: TRBD1
j_call: TRBJ1-2
v_call: TRBV3-1/TRBV3-2

cdr3_aa: CASSFLPGTRGYGANVLTF
cdr3_nt: TGTGCCAGCAGCTTTTTGCCCGGGACTAGGGGCTATGGGGCCAACGTCCTGACTTTC
clone_size: NA
d_call: TRBD2
j_call: TRBJ2-6
v_call: TRBV11-3

cdr3_aa: CASSQRTGNEQFF
cdr3_nt: TGTGCCAGCAGCCAGCGGACAGGCAATGAGCAGTTCTTC
clone_size: NA
d_call: TRBD1
j_call: TRBJ2-1
v_call: TRBV5-4

cdr3_aa: CASSVQGPYGYTF
cdr3_nt: TGTGCCAGCAGCGTACAGGGGCCCTATGGCTACACCTTC
clone_size: NA
d_call: TRBD1
j_call: TRBJ1-2
v_call: TRBV7-9

cdr3_aa: CASSPGGGYTF
cdr3_nt: TGTGCCAGCAGTCCAGGGGGCGGCTACACCTTC
clone_size: NA
d_call: TRBD1
j_call: TRBJ1-2
v_call: TRBV2

cdr3_aa: CASSLVGSGSYEQYF
cdr3_nt: TGTGCCAGCAGCTTGGTGGGTAGCGGATCCTACGAGCAGTACTTC
clone_size: NA
d_call: NA
j_call: TRBJ2-7
v_call: TRBV5-8

cdr3_aa: CASSNLDRTGNEQFF
cdr3_nt: TGTGCCAGCAGCAACCTCGACAGGACCGGGAATGAGCAGTTCTTC
clone_size: NA
d_call: NA
j_call: TRBJ2-1
v_call: TRBV21-1

cdr3_aa: CASSVRASGQETQYF
cdr3_nt: TGTGCCAGCAGCGTTAGAGCTAGCGGCCAAGAGACCCAGTACTTC
clone_size: NA
d_call: TRBD2
j_call: TRBJ2-5
v_call: TRBV9

cdr3_aa: CASSLGGSAYEQYF
cdr3_nt: TGTGCCAGCAGCTTAGGGGGCTCCGCCTACGAGCAGTACTTC
clone_size: NA
d_call: NA
j_call: TRBJ2-7
v_call: TRBV13

cdr3_aa: CASSLLPPTSGNTIYF
cdr3_nt: TGTGCCAGCAGTTTATTGCCGCCTACCTCTGGAAACACCATATATTTT
clone_size: NA
d_call: NA
j_call: TRBJ1-3
v_call: TRBV27

cdr3_aa: CASSRNSGVGDNEQFF
cdr3_nt: TGTGCCAGCAGCAGAAATAGCGGGGTAGGGGACAATGAGCAGTTCTTC
clone_size: NA
d_call: TRBD2
j_call: TRBJ2-1
v_call: TRBV13

cdr3_aa: CASSPRIGQGTGELFF
cdr3_nt: TGTGCCAGCAGCCCCCGCATAGGCCAGGGTACCGGGGAGCTGTTTTTT
clone_size: NA
d_call: NA
j_call: TRBJ2-2
v_call: TRBV7-9

cdr3_aa: CASSFRAGEFYNEQFF
cdr3_nt: TGTGCCAGCAGCTTTCGGGCTGGGGAGTTCTACAATGAGCAGTTCTTC
clone_size: NA
d_call: NA
j_call: TRBJ2-1
v_call: TRBV5-6

cdr3_aa: CASSLTGGGETQYF
cdr3_nt: TGTGCCAGCAGCCTAACAGGGGGCGGGGAGACCCAGTACTTC
clone_size: NA
d_call: TRBD1
j_call: TRBJ2-5
v_call: TRBV7-3

cdr3_aa: CASTNGQGPDTQYF
cdr3_nt: TGTGCCAGCACCAATGGACAGGGCCCAGATACGCAGTATTTT
clone_size: NA
d_call: TRBD1
j_call: TRBJ2-3
v_call: TRBV6-5

cdr3_aa: CASSSRTSGGRYNEQFF
cdr3_nt: TGTGCCAGTAGTTCTCGGACTAGCGGGGGCCGTTACAATGAGCAGTTCTTC
clone_size: NA
d_call: TRBD2
j_call: TRBJ2-1
v_call: TRBV19

cdr3_aa: CATGSGNQPQHF
cdr3_nt: TGTGCCACCGGTAGTGGCAATCAGCCCCAGCATTTT
clone_size: once
d_call: NA
j_call: TRBJ1-5
v_call: TRBV10-3

cdr3_aa: CSARLGGTQYF
cdr3_nt: TGCAGTGCTAGACTAGGTGGGACCCAGTACTTC
clone_size: NA
d_call: NA
j_call: TRBJ2-5
v_call: TRBV20-1

cdr3_aa: CASSKVGLAGGGSDEQFF
cdr3_nt: TGTGCCAGCAGCAAAGTAGGACTAGCGGGGGGTGGCAGCGATGAGCAGTTCTTC
clone_size: NA
d_call: NA
j_call: TRBJ2-1
v_call: TRBV21-1

cdr3_aa: CSVEDPTGVNEQFF
cdr3_nt: TGCAGCGTTGAAGATCCAACGGGGGTCAATGAGCAGTTCTTC
clone_size: NA
d_call: NA
j_call: TRBJ2-1
v_call: TRBV29-1

cdr3_aa: CASRHFYF
cdr3_nt: TGTGCCAGTCGACACTTTTATTTT
clone_size: NA
d_call: NA
j_call: TRBJ2-3
v_call: TRBV19

cdr3_aa: CASSFQGLNTGELFF
cdr3_nt: TGTGCCAGCAGTTTTCAGGGCTTGAACACCGGGGAGCTGTTTTTT
clone_size: NA
d_call: NA
j_call: TRBJ2-2
v_call: TRBV28

cdr3_aa: CAWSPGYSQPQHF
cdr3_nt: TGTGCCTGGAGTCCGGGGTACAGTCAGCCCCAGCATTTT
clone_size: NA
d_call: NA
j_call: TRBJ1-5
v_call: TRBV30

cdr3_aa: CASSLPGNRGNSPLHF
cdr3_nt: TGTGCCAGCAGCTTACCTGGAAACAGGGGTAATTCACCCCTCCACTTT
clone_size: once
d_call: TRBD1
j_call: TRBJ1-6
v_call: TRBV11-2

cdr3_aa: CASSLGGQGYKLFF
cdr3_nt: TGTGCCAGCAGCTTAGGGGGACAGGGATATAAACTGTTTTTT
clone_size: once
d_call: TRBD1
j_call: TRBJ1-4
v_call: TRBV7-2

cdr3_aa: CACDSEGETQYF
cdr3_nt: TGTGCCTGTGACTCGGAGGGGGAGACCCAGTACTTC
clone_size: NA
d_call: NA
j_call: TRBJ2-5
v_call: TRBV30

cdr3_aa: CAISESKGQGGEAFF
cdr3_nt: TGTGCCATCAGTGAGTCGAAAGGACAGGGGGGTGAAGCTTTCTTT
clone_size: NA
d_call: TRBD1
j_call: TRBJ1-1
v_call: TRBV10-3

cdr3_aa: CASSKPTGTGGDRNYGYTF
cdr3_nt: TGTGCCAGCAGCAAACCGACCGGGACAGGGGGCGACAGGAACTATGGCTACACCTTC
clone_size: NA
d_call: NA
j_call: TRBJ1-2
v_call: TRBV21-1

cdr3_aa: CASSQGLAGAPRGETQYF
cdr3_nt: TGTGCCAGCAGCCAAGGGCTAGCGGGGGCACCTCGTGGGGAGACCCAGTACTTC
clone_size: NA
d_call: TRBD2
j_call: TRBJ2-5
v_call: TRBV14

cdr3_aa: CASSQDVQATDTQYF
cdr3_nt: TGCGCCAGCAGCCAAGATGTGCAGGCCACAGATACGCAGTATTTT
clone_size: NA
d_call: NA
j_call: TRBJ2-3
v_call: TRBV4-3

cdr3_aa: CASSQTGNYGYTF
cdr3_nt: TGTGCCAGCAGCCAGACAGGGAACTATGGCTACACCTTC
clone_size: NA
d_call: TRBD1
j_call: TRBJ1-2
v_call: TRBV5-5

cdr3_aa: CASSFRQNSYNSPLHF
cdr3_nt: TGTGCCAGCAGCTTTCGTCAGAACTCCTATAATTCACCCCTCCACTTT
clone_size: once
d_call: NA
j_call: TRBJ1-6
v_call: TRBV5-8

cdr3_aa: CASSFRQVGSYEQYF
cdr3_nt: TGTGCCAGCAGCTTTAGACAGGTCGGATCCTACGAGCAGTACTTC
clone_size: NA
d_call: NA
j_call: TRBJ2-7
v_call: TRBV3-1/TRBV3-2

cdr3_aa: CASSLAATYEQYF
cdr3_nt: TGCGCCAGCAGCTTAGCCGCGACCTACGAGCAGTACTTC
clone_size: NA
d_call: NA
j_call: TRBJ2-7
v_call: TRBV5-1

cdr3_aa: CSAEGGTQYNEQFF
cdr3_nt: TGCAGCGCCGAGGGAGGGACCCAATACAATGAGCAGTTCTTC
clone_size: NA
d_call: TRBD2
j_call: TRBJ2-1
v_call: TRBV29-1

cdr3_aa: CASSQAGDLSYEQYF
cdr3_nt: TGTGCCAGCAGCCAAGCCGGAGACCTCTCCTACGAGCAGTACTTC
clone_size: few
d_call: NA
j_call: TRBJ2-7
v_call: TRBV3-1/TRBV3-2

cdr3_aa: CASSIGQGYNSPLHF
cdr3_nt: TGTGCCAGTAGTATCGGACAGGGATATAATTCACCCCTCCACTTT
clone_size: NA
d_call: TRBD1
j_call: TRBJ1-6
v_call: TRBV19

cdr3_aa: CASSPEAGRNQPQHF
cdr3_nt: TGTGCCAGCAGCCCCGAGGCAGGGAGGAATCAGCCCCAGCATTTT
clone_size: NA
d_call: NA
j_call: TRBJ1-5
v_call: TRBV7-2

cdr3_aa: CASSQDYRGMSLPQHF
cdr3_nt: TGTGCCAGCAGCCAAGATTATCGGGGGATGAGCCTGCCCCAGCATTTT
clone_size: few
d_call: NA
j_call: TRBJ1-5
v_call: TRBV4-2

cdr3_aa: CASSVGTGGTKAFF
cdr3_nt: TGTGCCAGCAGCGTAGGGACAGGGGGCACGAAAGCTTTCTTT
clone_size: NA
d_call: TRBD1
j_call: TRBJ1-1
v_call: TRBV9

cdr3_aa: CASSANRGDIQYF
cdr3_nt: TGTGCCAGCTCGGCAAACAGGGGAGACATTCAGTACTTC
clone_size: NA
d_call: TRBD1
j_call: TRBJ2-4
v_call: TRBV18

cdr3_aa: CASSFRLSTDTQYF
cdr3_nt: TGTGCCAGCAGCTTTAGACTCAGCACAGATACGCAGTATTTT
clone_size: NA
d_call: NA
j_call: TRBJ2-3
v_call: TRBV5-5

cdr3_aa: CASSQDLYGTDRQYF
cdr3_nt: TGTGCCAGCAGCCAAGATCTTTACGGGACAGATCGTCAGTACTTC
clone_size: NA
d_call: TRBD1
j_call: TRBJ2-4
v_call: TRBV3-1/TRBV3-2

cdr3_aa: CASIEKLFF
cdr3_nt: TGTGCCAGCATAGAAAAACTGTTTTTT
clone_size: NA
d_call: NA
j_call: TRBJ1-4
v_call: TRBV9

cdr3_aa: CASSLGSRVSSPLHF
cdr3_nt: TGTGCCAGCAGTTTAGGTTCCCGGGTTTCTTCACCCCTCCACTTT
clone_size: NA
d_call: NA
j_call: TRBJ1-6
v_call: TRBV27